The sequence of this T cell receptor (beta chain) was determined in a study of naive and memory T cell subsets. Both TRBC1 and TRBC2 were covered by a beta constant-region primer of two equimolar oligonucleotides. Four rounds of PCR amplified the ligated cDNA using nested alpha and beta constant-region primers plus SP2. TCRdb ran MiXCR on the UMI-ligation and nested PCR reads and lists one entry per CDR3 protein. The sample holds under 150,000 distinct CDR3 sequences; 17% are singletons and the top ten take 0.14%. Germline V CDR1 and CDR2: SQVTM, ANQGSEA. This CDR3 comprises 12 residues. Trimming stripped 6 bases from V and 6 bases from J, with 13 bases between.

The chain combines TRBV29-1 with TRBJ2-3; tentatively, D is TRBD1 or TRBD2 (5 bases each). The sequence came from a human donor in good health. Sequencing input: naive CD4+ T cells from blood. DNA for the CDR3: TGCAGCGTGGACCAGGGAGCTGATACGCAGTATTTT. This codes for CSVDQGADTQYF.